The present T cell receptor (beta chain) was sequenced within a study of T-cell memory formation after mild COVID-19. Looking at the study overall: Most TCR clusters belonged to a single donor.

CDR1 is SGDLS, CDR2 YYNGEE, per germline. Between the trimmed V and J ends, which lost 1 base and 2 bases, there was a span of 11 bases. This CDR3 comprises 15 residues. A remark on this clonotype: The antigen is unknown.

Study-level findings and limits: Contracting clones from day 15 to 85 showed balanced CD4/CD8; later expanders favored CD4+.

TCRdb passed the 5' RACE reads through MiXCR, listing each CDR3 protein once. Of about 360,000 distinct CDR3 sequences listed, over 13% are singletons. This sequence joins TRBV9 and TRBJ2-3; no definite D call. Sequenced: PBMCs or a T cell subset sorted from them (not recorded which). The sequence was obtained from a man aged 18 to 29 who had mild COVID-19 (a few samples of this study predate the infection). Cell type and time point are not known. CDR3 nucleotide sequence: TGTGCCAGCAGCGTACAGAGGTGGGTCACAGATACGCAGTATTTT. Amino acid sequence: CASSVQRWVTDTQYF.